This is a list of T cell receptor beta chains from one sample in a study of blood T cells in healthy people across ages. MiXCR, run by TCRdb on the 5' RACE reads, gives a single entry per CDR3 protein. The repertoire holds about 680,000 distinct CDR3 sequences, with about 52% as singletons. The sequenced sample was blood. All receptors derive from an older woman in good health. Each CDR3 is given with its conserved first and last residue. D genes are given only for firm matches. Clone sizes are given selectively: once, few, many, or a class where the clone is expanded.

v_gene	abundance	d_gene	j_gene	CDR3aa	CDR3nt
TRBV10-3	few	-	TRBJ2-1	CAIRPSTGGLGNEQFF	TGTGCCATCAGGCCCTCAACAGGAGGTCTTGGAAATGAGCAGTTCTTC
TRBV7-8	-	TRBD1	TRBJ1-6	CASSLSGTEDSPLHF	TGTGCCAGCAGCCTCTCCGGGACAGAGGATTCACCCCTCCACTTT
TRBV2	many	TRBD1	TRBJ2-4	CASRDRAAKNIQYF	TGTGCCAGCAGGGACAGGGCGGCCAAAAACATTCAGTACTTC
TRBV5-5	-	-	TRBJ1-1	CASSLDIPNTEAFF	TGTGCCAGCAGCTTGGACATACCGAACACTGAAGCTTTCTTT
TRBV9	once	-	TRBJ2-1	CASSGSLGNEQFF	TGTGCCAGCAGCGGGAGTCTGGGCAATGAGCAGTTCTTC
TRBV29-1	-	TRBD2	TRBJ2-5	CSGAGKETQYF	TGCAGCGGAGCGGGAAAAGAGACCCAGTACTTC
TRBV2	-	TRBD2	TRBJ2-1	CASRGGARSEQFF	TGTGCCAGCAGGGGAGGGGCGCGGAGTGAGCAGTTCTTC
TRBV7-3	-	TRBD2	TRBJ2-4	CASSLRGGSSGEQYF	TGTGCCAGCAGCTTAAGAGGCGGGAGTTCGGGTGAGCAGTACTTC
TRBV10-3	-	TRBD1	TRBJ2-7	CAISERGQSYEQYF	TGTGCCATCAGTGAGAGGGGACAGTCTTACGAGCAGTACTTC
TRBV12-3/TRBV12-4	-	-	TRBJ1-2	CASSLFRGNYGYTF	TGTGCCAGCAGTTTGTTCCGGGGAAACTATGGCTACACCTTC
TRBV5-1	once	TRBD2	TRBJ2-5	CASSLASGSTPYNEQYF	TGCGCCAGCAGCTTGGCTAGCGGGAGTACCCCCTACAATGAGCAGTACTTC
TRBV4-3	few	TRBD2	TRBJ2-7	CASSQILAGGSYEQYF	TGCGCCAGCAGCCAAATACTAGCGGGAGGCTCCTACGAGCAGTACTTC
TRBV12-3/TRBV12-4	few	TRBD2	TRBJ2-5	CASSQRLAGTGETQYF	TGTGCCAGCAGCCAACGACTAGCGGGAACCGGGGAGACCCAGTACTTC
TRBV27	-	TRBD1	TRBJ2-7	CASSGSGTGGYEQYF	TGTGCCAGCAGTGGCTCCGGGACAGGGGGGTACGAGCAGTACTTC
TRBV20-1	-	-	TRBJ2-7	CSARPPGRSYNEQYF	TGCAGTGCTAGGCCCCCAGGGAGGTCCTACAATGAGCAGTACTTC
TRBV7-2	-	TRBD2	TRBJ2-7	CASSLRRTSGRVLGYEQYF	TGTGCCAGCAGCTTACGCAGGACTAGCGGGAGAGTTCTCGGCTACGAGCAGTACTTC
TRBV15	once	-	TRBJ1-1	CATSRESREGAFF	TGTGCCACCAGCAGAGAATCCCGGGAAGGAGCTTTCTTT
TRBV5-6	-	-	TRBJ2-3	CASSPRGRGNTDTQYF	TGTGCCAGCAGTCCGAGGGGGCGGGGAAACACAGATACGCAGTATTTT
TRBV11-3	few	-	TRBJ2-5	CASSLNRVGETQYF	TGTGCCAGCAGCTTAAATAGGGTAGGGGAGACCCAGTACTTC
TRBV21-1	-	-	TRBJ2-3	CARETTDTQYF	TGTGCCAGAGAAACGACAGATACGCAGTATTTT
TRBV6-5	-	-	TRBJ2-1	CASTVDRSGHNEQFF	TGTGCCAGCACAGTCGACAGGAGCGGGCACAATGAGCAGTTCTTC
TRBV2	-	TRBD1	TRBJ1-4	CAMRDRAEKLFF	TGTGCCATGAGGGACAGGGCTGAAAAACTGTTTTTT
TRBV12-3/TRBV12-4	few	-	TRBJ2-6	CASSLGTSRGANVLTF	TGTGCCAGCAGTCTAGGGACTTCCCGGGGGGCCAACGTCCTGACTTTC
TRBV2	once	TRBD1	TRBJ1-6	CASTLRTGDNSPLHF	TGTGCCAGCACCCTTAGGACAGGCGATAATTCACCCCTCCACTTT
TRBV6-5	-	TRBD2	TRBJ2-7	CASSPIYTSGRSEQYF	TGTGCCAGCAGTCCTATATACACTAGCGGGAGATCTGAGCAGTACTTC
TRBV7-2	-	TRBD2	TRBJ2-3	CASSLRGTSGNGAQYF	TGTGCCAGCAGCCTACGGGGGACTAGCGGTAATGGGGCGCAGTATTTT
TRBV6-6	few	TRBD1	TRBJ2-1	CASKPQGAGYNEQFF	TGTGCCAGCAAACCACAGGGGGCAGGCTACAATGAGCAGTTCTTC
TRBV7-2	-	TRBD1	TRBJ2-1	CASSPGTEHYNEQFF	TGTGCCAGCAGCCCCGGGACAGAACATTACAATGAGCAGTTCTTC
TRBV7-2	many	-	TRBJ2-7	CASSSGRVSYEQYF	TGTGCCAGCAGCTCAGGCAGGGTCTCCTACGAGCAGTACTTC
TRBV20-1	-	-	TRBJ1-5	CSADRGLDQPQHF	TGCAGTGCTGATCGGGGACTGGATCAGCCCCAGCATTTT
TRBV7-2	-	TRBD1	TRBJ2-1	CASSVRGPGEQFF	TGTGCCAGCAGCGTAAGGGGGCCCGGTGAGCAGTTCTTC
TRBV4-3	-	TRBD2	TRBJ2-7	CASSQDLLAGNWEQYF	TGCGCCAGCAGCCAAGATTTACTAGCGGGTAACTGGGAGCAGTACTTC
TRBV20-1	-	-	TRBJ2-7	CSAKQVAYEQYF	TGCAGTGCTAAGCAGGTGGCGTACGAGCAGTACTTC
TRBV14	-	TRBD1	TRBJ1-4	CASSQAQGAREKLFF	TGTGCCAGCAGCCAAGCACAGGGGGCACGTGAAAAACTGTTTTTT
TRBV20-1	-	TRBD2	TRBJ2-7	CSGRAGGYEQYF	TGCAGTGGTAGGGCGGGAGGTTACGAGCAGTACTTC
TRBV7-2	once	TRBD2	TRBJ2-3	CASSLLAGIAVSTDTQYF	TGTGCCAGCAGCCTATTAGCGGGGATAGCGGTTAGCACAGATACGCAGTATTTT
TRBV29-1	-	-	TRBJ2-7	CSLTVGWDEQYF	TGCAGCCTCACAGTAGGTTGGGACGAGCAGTACTTC
TRBV6-5	once	TRBD1	TRBJ2-3	CTSSSGGLADTQYF	TGTACCAGCAGCTCAGGGGGCTTGGCAGATACGCAGTATTTT
TRBV27	-	-	TRBJ2-6	CASSLYTVLHSGANVLTF	TGTGCCAGCAGTTTATATACGGTACTTCACTCTGGGGCCAACGTCCTGACTTTC
TRBV4-3	-	TRBD2	TRBJ2-1	CASSQDAQREGNEQFF	TGCGCCAGCAGCCAAGACGCCCAGCGGGAGGGCAATGAGCAGTTCTTC
TRBV5-1	-	-	TRBJ2-1	CASSFDSNNEQFF	TGCGCCAGCAGCTTCGACAGCAACAATGAGCAGTTCTTC
TRBV11-2	-	TRBD2	TRBJ2-1	CASSLGREWRFF	TGTGCCAGCAGCCTTGGGCGGGAGTGGCGGTTCTTC
TRBV6-2/TRBV6-3	-	-	TRBJ2-7	CASRAGQRAYEQYF	TGTGCCAGTAGGGCGGGACAGCGCGCCTACGAGCAGTACTTC
TRBV7-2	-	TRBD1	TRBJ1-1	CASSFQGASNTEAFF	TGTGCCAGCAGCTTTCAGGGGGCGTCGAACACTGAAGCTTTCTTT
TRBV4-2	-	TRBD1	TRBJ2-7	CASSEPDRVLGGQYF	TGTGCCAGCAGCGAACCCGACAGGGTACTGGGCGGGCAGTACTTC
TRBV20-1	-	-	TRBJ2-7	CSARGPTVYEQYF	TGCAGTGCTAGGGGGCCGACCGTTTACGAGCAGTACTTC
TRBV20-1	few	TRBD2	TRBJ2-1	CSADRGSLIRNEQFF	TGCAGTGCTGATCGCGGGAGTTTGATACGGAATGAGCAGTTCTTC
TRBV4-3	many	-	TRBJ2-3	CASSQDSQVAQYF	TGCGCCAGCAGCCAAGATTCCCAGGTTGCGCAGTATTTT
TRBV4-3	few	TRBD1	TRBJ1-2	CASSQGLIGTVYGYTF	TGCGCCAGCAGCCAAGGTCTGATCGGGACAGTATATGGCTACACCTTC
TRBV7-2	-	-	TRBJ2-5	CASSPAGTKDEQYF	TGTGCCAGCAGTCCAGCCGGGACAAAGGATGAGCAGTACTTC
TRBV7-9	-	-	TRBJ2-1	CASSSSKGVYEQFF	TGTGCCAGCAGCTCCAGCAAAGGGGTCTACGAGCAGTTCTTC
TRBV20-1	-	TRBD1	TRBJ1-5	CSARDRGRGREPQHF	TGCAGTGCTAGAGATCGAGGCAGGGGGCGTGAGCCCCAGCATTTT
TRBV12-3/TRBV12-4	few	TRBD2	TRBJ2-5	CASRPAGGGQETQYF	TGTGCCAGCAGGCCAGCGGGAGGAGGACAAGAGACCCAGTACTTC
TRBV29-1	-	-	TRBJ2-5	CSVTGRLETQYF	TGCAGCGTTACCGGACGGCTAGAGACCCAGTACTTC
TRBV11-3	-	TRBD1	TRBJ2-1	CASSRQGAQLEQFF	TGTGCCAGCAGCCGACAGGGGGCCCAACTTGAGCAGTTCTTC
TRBV20-1	few	TRBD2	TRBJ2-7	CSARGGVAGEVAYEQYF	TGCAGTGCTAGAGGTGGTGTAGCGGGAGAAGTAGCCTACGAGCAGTACTTC